Below are 26 T cell receptor beta chains sequenced from a single sample in a study of regulatory T cells in long-lasting Graves disease. Regarding time point: newly diagnosed GD, antithyroid drugs for less than 3 months. TCR sequences were obtained from RNA taken from PBMCs. Assembly of TCR beta libraries relied on iRepertoire HTBI primers together with Arm-PCR of CDR3 regions. TCRdb processed the multiplex PCR reads anew with MiXCR; each CDR3 protein has one entry. The table has around 480,000 distinct CDR3 sequences, 16% seen once. These data were likewise used in another study, on T cells in Graves' hyperthyroidism and ophthalmopathy.

The sequencing here drew on peripheral blood mononuclear cells (PBMCs), taken at new diagnosis, from a patient treated with antithyroid drugs. The receptors were gathered from a woman aged 35 to 60 with Graves disease.

This clonotype was seen a few times. The rearrangement links TRBV5-1 to TRBJ1-2, with D possibly being TRBD1 (6 bases). CDR1 is SGHRS and CDR2 is YFSETQ in the germline V gene. This CDR3 is 13 amino acids long. Trimming removed 5 bases at V and 4 bases at J, with 12 bases between. CDR3: CASRHGGRYGYTF. In DNA, the CDR3 is TGCGCCAGCAGGCATGGGGGGCGCTATGGCTACACCTTC.

This clonotype was observed at least ten times. The J gene is TRBJ1-2, the V gene TRBV20-1; D is possibly TRBD1 (6 bases). V lost 6 bases to trimming and J lost 5 bases, with 19 bases between them. The CDR3 is 14 residues long. Germline CDR1 DFQATT, CDR2 SNEGSKA (reference sequence). This CDR3 is CSAQGSGGPYGYTF. The CDR3 DNA follows: TGCAGTGCCCAAGGGAGTGGGGGCCCTTATGGCTACACCTTC.

This clonotype was detected many times. The chain combines TRBV7-8 with TRBJ1-2; possible D gene TRBD1, 6 bases. CDR1 and CDR2 from the germline V gene are SGHVS and FQNEAQ. The CDR3 has 14 amino acids. V was pared by 5 bases and J by 3 bases, with 13 bases between. The CDR3 DNA reads TGTGCCAGCAGCCCCCAGGGGAGGGACTATGGCTACACCTTC. Amino acid sequence: CASSPQGRDYGYTF.

The chain employs TRBV13 and TRBJ1-1; TRBD1 matches 10 bases. J was trimmed by 3 bases and V by 5 bases; bases with no gene match: 6. From germline, CDR1 is PRHDT and CDR2 FYEKMQ (reference sequence). CDR3 length: 15 residues. The CDR3 protein is CASSVVGTGDTEAFF. The CDR3 nucleotides are TGTGCCAGCAGCGTAGTGGGGACAGGGGACACTGAAGCTTTCTTT.

This clonotype was counted only a few times. V gene TRBV6-1 combines with J gene TRBJ2-3, with 12 bases aligning to TRBD2. Germline V gene data show CDR1 as MNHNS and CDR2 as SASEGT. This CDR3 region has 15 residues. After removal of 6 bases from V and 4 bases from J, the junction contained 5 bases not matched to a gene. The CDR3 loop is CASRGLAGGPDTQYF. In DNA form, the CDR3 reads TGTGCCAGCAGGGGTCTAGCGGGGGGGCCAGATACGCAGTATTTT.

This clonotype was picked up many times. The chain links TRBV24-1 to TRBJ1-1, with TRBD1 as a possible D gene (5 bases). Germline CDR1 reads KGHDR; CDR2 reads SFDVKD. The CDR3 is 14 residues long. Deletions cut 2 bases from V and 10 bases from J, with 16 bases between. CDR3 sequence: CATSDSTRAMGAFF. The CDR3 nucleotides are TGTGCCACCAGTGATTCTACCAGGGCAATGGGAGCTTTCTTT.

This clonotype was observed a few times. The genes are TRBV20-1 and TRBJ1-1; 7 nucleotides match TRBD1. J gave up 5 bases and V 7 bases, and 10 bases lay outside the gene matches. The CDR3 is 13 amino acids. From germline, CDR1 is DFQATT and CDR2 SNEGSKA (reference sequence). The CDR3 nucleotides are TGCAGTGGTTTACAGGGGCCAGGGACTGAAGCTTTCTTT. Translation gives CSGLQGPGTEAFF.

The V call is TRBV6-2 or TRBV6-3, the J call TRBJ1-2; 7 nucleotides match TRBD1. Germline trimming cut 8 bases from V and 8 bases from J; bases unmatched to any gene: 20. The CDR3 covers 16 residues. Germline CDR1 MNHEY, CDR2 SVGEGT. The CDR3 sequence: CASSLVGGQRQRGYTF. CDR3 DNA sequence: TGTGCCAGCTCTCTCGTGGGGGGACAGAGGCAGCGGGGCTACACCTTC.

This clonotype has ten or more counts. The rearrangement links TRBV5-4 to TRBJ2-3; D is uncertain. Germline assignment: CDR1 SGHNT and CDR2 YYREEE (reference sequence). The CDR3 is 12 residues long. The ends were cut back, 2 bases at V and 5 bases at J, with 6 bases in the middle. This chain's CDR3 is CASSFPRDTQYF. The CDR3, as DNA: TGTGCCAGCAGCTTTCCGCGAGATACGCAGTATTTT.

This clonotype has only a few counts. The chain recombines TRBV18 with TRBJ2-2; D is unresolved. The CDR3 totals 17 residues. Between the trimmed V and J ends, which lost 3 bases and 0 bases, there was a span of 14 bases. The germline V gene encodes CDR1 KGHSH and CDR2 LQKENI. CDR3 bases: TGTGCCAGCTCACCCGGCAGATTAGGATCGAACACCGGGGAGCTGTTTTTT. This codes for CASSPGRLGSNTGELFF.

This clonotype has ten or more counts. V is TRBV5-1 and J is TRBJ1-1; no firm D call. This CDR3 is built from 13 residues. Germline V gene lookup returns CDR1 SGHRS and CDR2 YFSETQ. V was cut by 0 bases and J by 4 bases, with 7 bases left in between. The CDR3 coding sequence is TGCGCCAGCAGCTTGGTTCCGGGCACTGAAGCTTTCTTT. As protein: CASSLVPGTEAFF.

The table lists this clonotype with many counts. The J gene is TRBJ2-7, the V gene TRBV30, with 13 bases aligning to TRBD2. The CDR3 loop spans 15 amino acids. Trimming took 2 bases from V and 1 from J; bases not matched to a gene: 2. CDR1 GTSNPN and CDR2 SVGIG come from the germline V gene (reference sequence). The CDR3 loop reads CAWSPGLAGSYEQYF. The CDR3, as DNA: TGTGCCTGGAGTCCGGGACTAGCGGGGTCCTACGAGCAGTACTTC.

There are many counts of this clonotype. The chain links TRBV20-1 to TRBJ1-2; no clear D. Germline V gene data show CDR1 as DFQATT and CDR2 as SNEGSKA (reference sequence). The CDR3 consists of 13 residues. The V gene lost 6 bases and the J gene lost 0 bases, with 11 bases spanning the gap. The CDR3 here is CSAPVFSNYGYTF. CDR3 nucleotides: TGCAGTGCCCCGGTCTTTTCTAACTATGGCTACACCTTC.

The chain employs TRBV10-1 and TRBJ1-3; no definite D call. CDR1 and CDR2 from the germline V gene are WNHNN and SYGVQD (reference sequence). Trimming pared 6 bases from V and 0 bases from J, leaving 9 bases between. The CDR3 consists of 14 residues. The CDR3 loop reads CASSYTASGNTIYF. The CDR3 nucleotides are TGCGCCAGCAGCTACACGGCCTCTGGAAACACCATATATTTT.

This clonotype has at least ten counts. The chain couples TRBV2 to TRBJ1-2, with 9 nucleotides matching TRBD1. The CDR3 extends over 16 amino acids. In germline, CDR1 is SNHLY, CDR2 FYNNEI. V was pared by 0 bases and J by 8 bases, with 10 bases of the junction left unmatched. CDR3 protein: CASSEAAAGTGIGYTF. Here the CDR3 DNA reads TGTGCCAGCAGTGAAGCTGCTGCCGGGACAGGGATCGGCTACACCTTC.

This clonotype was detected ten times or more. The V and J genes are TRBV12-3 or TRBV12-4 and TRBJ1-1, with TRBD1 identical over 7 bases. J lost 1 base, V lost 6 bases, and 11 bases had no gene match. The CDR3 has 16 residues. The CDR3 loop reads CASRSSGQGENTEAFF. CDR3 coding DNA: TGTGCCAGCAGATCATCCGGGCAGGGGGAGAACACTGAAGCTTTCTTT.

This clonotype has just a few counts. The J gene is TRBJ2-7, the V gene TRBV15; a possible D gene is TRBD2 (6 bases). Germline CDR1 LNHNV, CDR2 YYDKDF (reference sequence). This CDR3 contains 17 residues. Deletions cut 0 bases from V and 4 bases from J, with 19 bases between. The CDR3 DNA reads TGTGCCACCAGCAGAGATAGGATGGGGGGTATAGGTTACGAGCAGTACTTC. Amino acid sequence: CATSRDRMGGIGYEQYF.

This clonotype was recorded many times. This chain connects TRBV7-3 to TRBJ1-1; D is uncertain. The CDR3 length is 13 residues. Germline V CDR1 and CDR2: SGHTA, FQGTGA. The V end was cut by 5 bases, the J end by 8 bases, with 15 bases between. The CDR3 DNA follows: TGTGCCAGCAGCCCAGGACGGGCCTCCGAAGCTTTCTTT. Protein product: CASSPGRASEAFF.

This clonotype has a handful of counts. This chain uses TRBV2 with TRBJ2-7; D tentatively reads TRBD1 or TRBD2 (7 bases each). This CDR3 contains 13 residues. Germline V gene data show CDR1 as SNHLY and CDR2 as FYNNEI. The V end was cut by 11 bases, the J end by 6 bases, with 20 bases between. The chain's CDR3 is CAGTTGDWREQYF. CDR3 sequence (DNA): TGTGCCGGGACTACAGGGGATTGGCGCGAGCAGTACTTC.

The chain joins TRBV20-1 to TRBJ2-5; D might be TRBD1 (5 bases). The CDR3 is 14 residues long. CDR1 DFQATT and CDR2 SNEGSKA come from the germline V gene (reference sequence). V was cut by 4 bases and J by 5 bases, with 17 bases left in between. The CDR3 nucleotides are TGCAGTGCTACTGAATCAGGGCCTGTGGAGACCCAGTACTTC. This encodes CSATESGPVETQYF.

This clonotype was counted at least ten times. The V call is TRBV12-3 or TRBV12-4, the J call TRBJ2-2; possible D gene TRBD1, 6 bases. V was shortened by 3 bases and J by 3 bases, with 17 bases between the two germline ends. The CDR3 contains 17 residues. As DNA, the CDR3 is TGTGCCAGCAGTTTCCCAACAGGGAACGTGTACACCGGGGAGCTGTTTTTT. This codes for CASSFPTGNVYTGELFF.

This clonotype showed up many times. CDR3 nucleotides: TGTGCCAGCAGTGAATTCCCCGGCGGAGGGCCGCCCTATGGCTACACCTTC. Translation: CASSEFPGGGPPYGYTF. This chain connects TRBV6-1 to TRBJ1-2, with D uncertain. The germline V gene encodes CDR1 MNHNS and CDR2 SASEGT. The CDR3 contains 17 residues. Trimming pared 2 bases from V and 4 bases from J, leaving 20 bases between.

The chain combines TRBV10-3 with TRBJ2-6, with TRBD2 matching 13 bases. CDR1 and CDR2 from the germline V gene are ENHRY and SYGVKD. V dropped 7 bases and J dropped 0; count of bases not matched to a gene: 3. This CDR3 has 17 residues. The CDR3, as DNA: TGTGCCATCAAGACTAGCGGGGGGCGCTCTGGGGCCAACGTCCTGACTTTC. It yields the protein CAIKTSGGRSGANVLTF.

The table lists this clonotype with many counts. The chain has TRBV2 and TRBJ1-1; D is ambiguous. Trimming left V 8 bases short and J 0 bases short, with 7 bases between. This CDR3 comprises 12 residues. Per germline, CDR1 SNHLY and CDR2 FYNNEI. The CDR3, as DNA: TGTGCCAGCGGACGGTTGAACACTGAAGCTTTCTTT. Its protein is CASGRLNTEAFF. The whole variable domain, filled in from reference TRBV2 and TRBJ1-1, reads EPEVTQTPSHQVTQMGQEVILRCVPISNHLYFYWYRQILGQKVEFLVSFYNNEISEKSEIFDDQFSVERPDGSNFTLKIRSTKLEDSAMYFCASGRLNTEAFFGQGTRLTVV.

J is TRBJ1-1 and V is TRBV5-4; perhaps TRBD1 as D (6 bases). The CDR3 is made up of 14 amino acids. Germline V CDR1 and CDR2: SGHNT, YYREEE (reference sequence). Trimming shortened V by 1 base and J by 5 bases, and 12 bases separated the two germline ends. The CDR3 protein is CASSLKAQGTEAFF. The DNA for the CDR3 is TGTGCCAGCAGCTTGAAAGCCCAGGGGACTGAAGCTTTCTTT.

This rearrangement joins TRBV14 to TRBJ2-7, with TRBD2 identical over 15 bases. CDR3 length equals 19 residues. V lost 1 base to trimming and J lost 3 bases; unmatched junction nucleotides: 10. The germline gives CDR1 SGHDN, CDR2 FVKESK. The CDR3 loop is CASSQGAGLAGGRYYEQYF. Written as DNA, the CDR3 is TGTGCCAGCAGCCAAGGCGCGGGACTAGCGGGGGGCCGTTACTACGAGCAGTACTTC.